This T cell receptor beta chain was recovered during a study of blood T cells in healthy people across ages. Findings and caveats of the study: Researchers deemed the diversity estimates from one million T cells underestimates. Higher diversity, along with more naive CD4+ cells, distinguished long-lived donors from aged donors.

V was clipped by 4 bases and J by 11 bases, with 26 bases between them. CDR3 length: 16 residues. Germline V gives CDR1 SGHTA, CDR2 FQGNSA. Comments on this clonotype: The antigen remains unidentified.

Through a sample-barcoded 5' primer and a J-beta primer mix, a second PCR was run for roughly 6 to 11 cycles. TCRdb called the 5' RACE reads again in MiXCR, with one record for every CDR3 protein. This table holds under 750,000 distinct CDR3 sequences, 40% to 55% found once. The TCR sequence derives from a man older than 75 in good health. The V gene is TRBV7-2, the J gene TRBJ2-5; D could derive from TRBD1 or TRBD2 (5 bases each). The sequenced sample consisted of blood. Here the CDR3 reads CASSSREGPPYDEQYF. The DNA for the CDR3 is TGTGCCAGCAGCTCCCGAGAGGGGCCTCCCTACGATGAGCAGTACTTC.